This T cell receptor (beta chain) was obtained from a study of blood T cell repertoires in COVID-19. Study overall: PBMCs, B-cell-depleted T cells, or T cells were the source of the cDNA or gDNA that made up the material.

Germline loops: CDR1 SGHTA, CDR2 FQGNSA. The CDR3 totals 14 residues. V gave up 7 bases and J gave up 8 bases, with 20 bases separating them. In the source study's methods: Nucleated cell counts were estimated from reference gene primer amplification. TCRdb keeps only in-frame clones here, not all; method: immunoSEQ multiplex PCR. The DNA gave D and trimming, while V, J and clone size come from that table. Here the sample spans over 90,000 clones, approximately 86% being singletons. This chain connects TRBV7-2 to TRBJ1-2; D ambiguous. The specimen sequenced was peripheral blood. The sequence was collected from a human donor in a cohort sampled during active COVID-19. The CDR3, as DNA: TGTGCCAGCACCCCGCGGGTCGACGCGGGAGGCTACACCTTC. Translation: CASTPRVDAGGYTF.